The T cell receptor (beta chain) under discussion was sequenced for a study of cytotoxic CD8 clonotypes in ibrutinib-treated CLL. For the study at large: The group held approximately eleven relapsed/refractory and around 14 treatment-naive patients, with around 18 IGHV unmutated. Study-wide results and limits: Public clonotypes showed up rarely, and on treatment they shrank or held steady. Sampling time points were not equivalent between sustained-remission and progressing patients.

As to this clone: Its antigen is not identified.

The protocol was immunoSEQ multiplex PCR, while the TCRdb copy is restricted to in-frame clones and leaves out a portion. In the table there are over 45,000 clones, 50% to 65% of which are singletons. The specimen was PBMCs, collected at disease progression, from a patient treated with ibrutinib. This receptor was identified in a human donor with chronic lymphocytic leukemia.

CDR3 nucleotide sequence: TGCAGCGTTGAAGGGCGCTGGGGGGCTAACTATGGCTACACCTTC. Protein product: CSVEGRWGANYGYTF. This chain connects TRBV29-1 to TRBJ1-2; weak D call: TRBD1 (5 bases). Germline V gene lookup returns CDR1 SQVTM and CDR2 ANQGSEA. V lost 1 base and J lost 0, with 12 bases in between. This CDR3 region has 15 residues.